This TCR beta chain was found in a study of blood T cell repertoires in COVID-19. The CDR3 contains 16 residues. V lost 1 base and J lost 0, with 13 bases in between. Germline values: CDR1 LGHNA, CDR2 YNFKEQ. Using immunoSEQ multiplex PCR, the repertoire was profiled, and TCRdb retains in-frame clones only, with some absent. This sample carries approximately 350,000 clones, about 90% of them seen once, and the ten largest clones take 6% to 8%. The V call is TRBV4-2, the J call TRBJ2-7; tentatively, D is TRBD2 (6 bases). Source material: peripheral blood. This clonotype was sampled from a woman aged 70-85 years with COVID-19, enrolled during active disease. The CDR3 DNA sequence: TGTGCCAGCAGCCAAGGACCGGGGGAAAGCTCCTACGAGCAGTACTTC. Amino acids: CASSQGPGESSYEQYF.